This paragraph reports one T cell receptor beta chain. The data originate from a study of blood T cell repertoires in COVID-19. Study-level information: Donors in the United States, Italy and Spain gave samples during acute or convalescent COVID-19. PBMCs, B-cell-depleted T cells, or T cells were the source of the cDNA or gDNA that made up the material.

Per the study methods: The authors estimated nucleated cell counts from reference gene primer amplification. The assay was immunoSEQ multiplex PCR, and TCRdb's table has in-frame clones only and misses some. V, J and clone size derive from that table, while D and trimming were established from the DNA sequence. The repertoire holds around 260,000 clones, with about nine tenths as singletons. Germline V gene lookup returns CDR1 SGDLS and CDR2 YYNGEE. V was clipped by 5 bases and J by 6 bases; unmatched bases: 4. The length of the CDR3 is 14 residues. This chain links TRBV9 with TRBJ2-1, with 11 bases matching TRBD2. The sample comprised peripheral blood. This clonotype was sampled from a man in his forties who had recovered from COVID-19. The CDR3 protein is CASRGTSGSNEQFF. The CDR3 coding sequence is TGTGCCAGCAGGGGAACTAGCGGGAGCAATGAGCAGTTCTTC. Drawing the rest from reference TRBV9 and TRBJ2-1, the complete variable domain is DSGVTQTPKHLITATGQRVTLRCSPRSGDLSVYWYQQSLDQGLQFLIQYYNGEERAKGNILERFSAQQFPDLHSELNLSSLELGDSALYFCASRGTSGSNEQFFGPGTRLTVL.